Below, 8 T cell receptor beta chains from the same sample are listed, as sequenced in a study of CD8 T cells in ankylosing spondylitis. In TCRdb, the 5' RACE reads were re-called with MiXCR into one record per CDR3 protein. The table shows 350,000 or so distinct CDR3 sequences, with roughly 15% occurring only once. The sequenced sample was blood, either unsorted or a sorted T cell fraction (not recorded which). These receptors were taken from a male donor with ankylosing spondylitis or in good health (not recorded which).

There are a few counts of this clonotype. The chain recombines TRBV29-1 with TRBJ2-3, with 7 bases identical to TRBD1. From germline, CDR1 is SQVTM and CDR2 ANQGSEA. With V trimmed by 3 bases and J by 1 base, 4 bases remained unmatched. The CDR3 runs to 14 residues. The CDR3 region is CSVESGQGTDTQYF. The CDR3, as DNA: TGCAGCGTTGAGTCTGGACAGGGCACAGATACGCAGTATTTT.

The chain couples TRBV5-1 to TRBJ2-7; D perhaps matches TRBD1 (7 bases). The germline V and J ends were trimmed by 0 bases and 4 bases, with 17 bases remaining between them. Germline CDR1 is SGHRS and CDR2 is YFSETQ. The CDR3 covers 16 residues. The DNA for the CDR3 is TGCGCCAGCAGCTTGGCTGGCGGGACAGAATTTTACGAGCAGTACTTC. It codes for CASSLAGGTEFYEQYF.

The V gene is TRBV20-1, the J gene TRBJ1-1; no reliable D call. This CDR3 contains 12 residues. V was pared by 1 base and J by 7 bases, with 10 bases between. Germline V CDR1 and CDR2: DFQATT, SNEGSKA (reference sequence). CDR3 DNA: TGCAGTGCTAGAGCGCCAGGACTTGAAGCTTTCTTT. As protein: CSARAPGLEAFF.

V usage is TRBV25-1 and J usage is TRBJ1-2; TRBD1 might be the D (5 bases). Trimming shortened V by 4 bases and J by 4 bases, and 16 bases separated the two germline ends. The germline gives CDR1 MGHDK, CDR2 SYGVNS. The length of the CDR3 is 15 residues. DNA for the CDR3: TGTGCCAGCAGTGGAGGAGGGGCTCAGGGCTATGGCTACACCTTC. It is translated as CASSGGGAQGYGYTF.

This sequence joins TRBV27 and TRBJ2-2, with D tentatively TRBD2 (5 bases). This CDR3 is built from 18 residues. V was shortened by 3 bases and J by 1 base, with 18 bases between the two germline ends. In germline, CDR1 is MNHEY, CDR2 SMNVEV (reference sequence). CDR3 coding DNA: TGTGCCAGCAGTTTGGGAATAACCCCTGCGGGGAACACCGGGGAGCTGTTTTTT. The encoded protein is CASSLGITPAGNTGELFF.

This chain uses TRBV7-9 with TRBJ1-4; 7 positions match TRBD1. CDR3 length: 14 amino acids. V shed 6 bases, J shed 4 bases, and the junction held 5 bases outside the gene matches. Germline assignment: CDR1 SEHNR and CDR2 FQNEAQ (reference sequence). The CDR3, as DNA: TGTGCCAGCAGTCCGACAGGGAATAATGAAAAACTGTTTTTT. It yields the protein CASSPTGNNEKLFF.

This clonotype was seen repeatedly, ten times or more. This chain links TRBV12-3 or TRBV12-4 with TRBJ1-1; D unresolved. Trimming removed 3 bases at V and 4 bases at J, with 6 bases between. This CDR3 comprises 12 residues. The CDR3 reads CASSLKVTEAFF. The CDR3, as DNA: TGTGCCAGCAGTTTGAAGGTCACTGAAGCTTTCTTT.

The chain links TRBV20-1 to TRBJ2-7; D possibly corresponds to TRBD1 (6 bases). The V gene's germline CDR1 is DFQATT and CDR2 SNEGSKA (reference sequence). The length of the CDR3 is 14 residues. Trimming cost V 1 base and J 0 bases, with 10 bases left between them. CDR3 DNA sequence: TGCAGTGCTAGAGGGATGGACAGCTCCTACGAGCAGTACTTC. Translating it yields CSARGMDSSYEQYF.